Below are 20 T cell receptor beta chains sequenced from a single sample in a study of early T cells in non-severe SARS-CoV-2 infection (dated by TCRdb to 2020 to 2023). The library was built by means of 5' RACE. Sequencing was performed on a NextSeq 500. TCRdb reprocessed the public reads (quality trimming at Q25 with fastp, clone calling with MiXCR) and kept in-frame beta chains. A single entry per CDR3 protein holds the most common genes and DNA from its merged rows. Present in this sample are tens of thousands of distinct CDR3 sequences, around 12% of which were seen just once. The ten top clones hold approximately 1.1% of the sample. Specimen: whole blood, collected at baseline. These receptors came from an adult who was a healthcare worker with PCR-confirmed SARS-CoV-2 infection or an uninfected control (not recorded which). The donor label of this sample is uncertain.

This chain uses TRBV7-2 with TRBJ2-2; maybe TRBD2 (7 bases). CDR1 and CDR2 (germline): SGHTA, FQGNSA. The CDR3 spans 16 residues. Deletions cut 5 bases from V and 4 bases from J, with 17 bases between. For the CDR3, the DNA is TGTGCCAGCAGCCAACCTGGGGGGGCGACCACCGGGGAGCTGTTTTTT. It yields the protein CASSQPGGATTGELFF.

The gene calls are TRBV6-5 and TRBJ1-4; D uncertain. The CDR3 length is 14 residues. Germline lookup yields CDR1 MNHEY and CDR2 SVGAGI. Trimming pared 4 bases from V and 2 bases from J, leaving 8 bases between. The CDR3 bases are TGTGCCAGCAGTTTGACGCGGACTAATGAAAAACTGTTTTTT. Residues: CASSLTRTNEKLFF.

This clonotype was counted between two and nine times. The rearrangement uses TRBV10-3 and TRBJ2-1; D unresolved. This CDR3 is 15 amino acids long. V lost 0 bases and J lost 1, with 7 bases in between. Germline values: CDR1 ENHRY, CDR2 SYGVKD. As DNA, the CDR3 is TGTGCCATCAGTGAGTCGGAGTTTTCCTACAATGAGCAGTTCTTC. It yields the protein CAISESEFSYNEQFF.

In this sample, this clonotype turned up a few times. This sequence joins TRBV27 and TRBJ2-5; D not resolved. Between the trimmed V and J ends, which lost 6 bases and 1 base, there was a span of 12 bases. The CDR3 consists of 14 residues. Looked up from germline, CDR1 is MNHEY and CDR2 is SMNVEV (reference sequence). The CDR3 region has the DNA TGTGCCAGCAGGGGGATCCAAGCCCAAGAGACCCAGTACTTC. Translation: CASRGIQAQETQYF.

This clonotype appeared a few times. This chain joins TRBV18 and TRBJ2-2, with 11 bases aligning to TRBD2. The CDR3 sequence is 15 residues long. Per germline, CDR1 KGHSH and CDR2 LQKENI. J lost 4 bases, V lost 3 bases, and 1 base had no gene match. CDR3 sequence: CASSPGLAVTGELFF. The CDR3 region has the DNA TGTGCCAGCTCACCGGGACTAGCGGTCACCGGGGAGCTGTTTTTT. The complete variable domain, with remaining parts taken from reference TRBV18 and TRBJ2-2, reads NAGVMQNPRHLVRRRGQEARLRCSPMKGHSHVYWYRQLPEEGLKFMVYLQKENIIDESGMPKERFSAEFPKEGPSILRIQQVVRGDSAAYFCASSPGLAVTGELFFGEGSRLTVL.

This clonotype was observed a handful of times. This chain joins TRBV5-4 and TRBJ2-3; a weak D match, TRBD1 (6 bases). Germline V lookup: CDR1 SGHNT, CDR2 YYREEE (reference sequence). This CDR3 spans 14 amino acids. Trimming took off 0 bases at V and 6 bases at J, with 11 bases between the two ends. The CDR3 region is CASSLGQGSDTQYF. The CDR3 DNA follows: TGTGCCAGCAGCTTGGGGCAGGGGTCGGATACGCAGTATTTT. Filled out from reference TRBV5-4 and TRBJ2-3, the complete variable domain reads ETGVTQSPTHLIKTRGQQVTLRCSSQSGHNTVSWYQQALGQGPQFIFQYYREEENGRGNFPPRFSGLQFPNYSSELNVNALELDDSALYLCASSLGQGSDTQYFGPGTRLTVL.

This clonotype was recorded at least ten times. The chain links TRBV12-3 or TRBV12-4 to TRBJ2-4; 7 bases match TRBD1. This CDR3 region has 15 residues. J gave up 1 base and V 5 bases, and 5 bases lay outside the gene matches. This chain's CDR3 is CASSKQTGAKNIQYF. The CDR3 bases are TGTGCCAGCAGTAAGCAGACAGGGGCCAAAAACATTCAGTACTTC.

In its sample, this clonotype was seen many times. The V gene is TRBV5-1, the J gene TRBJ2-3, with TRBD2 identical over 7 bases. The CDR3 is made up of 15 amino acids. CDR1 is SGHRS and CDR2 is YFSETQ in the germline V gene. With 2 bases clipped from V and 2 bases from J, the junction kept 5 bases outside the gene matches. The CDR3 bases are TGCGCCAGCAGCTTCTGGCGGGGGTTCACAGATACGCAGTATTTT. It translates to CASSFWRGFTDTQYF.

This clonotype was picked up many times. The V gene is TRBV30, the J gene TRBJ2-6; 7 bases are a match to TRBD1. After removal of 4 bases from V and 3 bases from J, the junction contained 3 bases not matched to a gene. This CDR3 has 14 residues. CDR1 and CDR2 (germline): GTSNPN, SVGIG (reference sequence). The CDR3 DNA sequence: TGTGCCTGGACAGGGGGATATGGGGCCAACGTCCTGACTTTC. Protein product: CAWTGGYGANVLTF.

This clonotype was recorded a few times. The rearrangement links TRBV29-1 to TRBJ2-7; 9 bases match TRBD2. This CDR3 is built from 13 residues. Germline V gene lookup returns CDR1 SQVTM and CDR2 ANQGSEA. The V and J ends lost 7 bases and 0 bases, in that order; junction bases with no gene match: 4. CDR3 DNA: TGCAGCGCCTTAGCGGGGGACTCCTACGAGCAGTACGTC. This gives the protein CSALAGDSYEQYV.

This clonotype was recorded at least ten times. The gene calls are TRBV6-1 and TRBJ1-1; the D gene is possibly TRBD1 (5 bases). Germline-derived CDR1 and CDR2 are MNHNS and SASEGT. V lost 5 bases to trimming and J lost 4 bases, with 17 bases between them. The CDR3 spans 15 residues. CDR3: CASSPTRGPGTEAFF. In DNA form, the CDR3 reads TGTGCCAGCAGTCCAACTCGGGGACCAGGCACTGAAGCTTTCTTT.

In this sample, this clonotype turned up many times. V is TRBV29-1 and J is TRBJ2-1; 8 bases are a match to TRBD1. V was clipped by 6 bases and J by 4 bases; unmatched bases: 11. The length of the CDR3 is 15 residues. Germline CDR1 SQVTM, CDR2 ANQGSEA. CDR3 sequence: CSVTTGTGGYNEQFF. As DNA, the CDR3 is TGCAGCGTCACCACCGGGACAGGCGGATACAATGAGCAGTTCTTC.

This clonotype has a handful of counts. V gene TRBV4-1 combines with J gene TRBJ2-7; 8 bases agree with TRBD1. CDR3 length equals 14 residues. V lost 3 bases to trimming and J lost 5 bases; unmatched junction nucleotides: 6. CDR1 and CDR2 (germline): MGHRA, YSYEKL. Written as DNA, the CDR3 is TGCGCCAGCAGCCAGAGACAGGGGTCACACGAGCAGTACGTC. Its protein is CASSQRQGSHEQYV.

The rearrangement links TRBV4-1 to TRBJ2-5; 9 bases agree with TRBD2. After removal of 4 bases from V and 5 bases from J, the junction contained 11 bases not matched to a gene. Germline V gives CDR1 MGHRA, CDR2 YSYEKL. The CDR3 covers 16 residues. CDR3 protein: CASSRLGLAGRETQYF. CDR3 nucleotide sequence: TGCGCCAGCAGCCGATTGGGGCTAGCGGGGCGGGAGACCCAGTACTTC.

The chain joins TRBV7-3 to TRBJ2-1; maybe TRBD2 (6 bases). This CDR3 region has 15 residues. The germline V gene has CDR1 SGHTA and CDR2 FQGTGA. The V end lost 4 bases, the J end lost 10 bases, and 20 bases lay between the germline ends. Here the CDR3 DNA reads TGTGCCAGCAGCTCCGAAACGACTAGACGCGGCGAGCAGTTCTTC. Its translation is CASSSETTRRGEQFF.

Note on this clonotype: An end of the junction differs from the germline gene, which may be a read error. V gene TRBV29-1 combines with J gene TRBJ2-3; 9 bases fit TRBD2. This CDR3 is built from 15 residues. CDR1 SQVTM and CDR2 ANQGSEA come from the germline V gene. Written as DNA, the CDR3 is TGCAGCGTTAGGGCTAGCGGGGCCAGCACAGATACACAGTATTTT. Protein product: CSVRASGASTDTQYF.

The rearrangement joins TRBV24-1 to TRBJ2-5; D unresolved. V lost 8 bases and J 7 bases, leaving 13 bases between the germline ends. The CDR3 is 12 amino acids. CDR1 KGHDR and CDR2 SFDVKD come from the germline V gene. CDR3: CATTSPTGTQYF. The CDR3 bases are TGTGCCACCACCTCTCCGACGGGGACCCAGTACTTC.

This clonotype appeared a few times. J is TRBJ1-4 and V is TRBV14, with 7 positions matching TRBD1. CDR1 and CDR2 (germline): SGHDN, FVKESK. The CDR3 loop spans 15 amino acids. V lost 1 base to trimming and J lost 5 bases; unmatched junction nucleotides: 4. CDR3 loop: CASSQGDRPNEKLFF. The DNA for the CDR3 is TGTGCCAGCAGCCAAGGGGACAGACCAAATGAAAAACTGTTTTTT.

The rearrangement links TRBV6-6 to TRBJ2-1; a possible D gene is TRBD1 (9 bases). Germline V gives CDR1 MNHNY, CDR2 SVGAGI (reference sequence). With 2 bases removed from V and 2 bases from J, the gap between germline ends came to 28 bases. The CDR3 totals 21 residues. The CDR3 loop is CASSYPGTGSLGGGTYNEQFF. Written as DNA, the CDR3 is TGTGCCAGCAGTTACCCCGGGACAGGGTCGCTAGGCGGGGGGACCTACAATGAGCAGTTCTTC.

This clonotype was observed many times. This rearrangement joins TRBV12-3 or TRBV12-4 to TRBJ1-2; TRBD1 matches at 7 bases. V shed 5 bases, J shed 4 bases, and the junction held 7 bases outside the gene matches. The CDR3 has 14 residues. CDR3 nucleotide sequence: TGTGCCAGCAGTCGCGACAGGGCCCTCTATGGCTACACCTTC. Translation: CASSRDRALYGYTF.